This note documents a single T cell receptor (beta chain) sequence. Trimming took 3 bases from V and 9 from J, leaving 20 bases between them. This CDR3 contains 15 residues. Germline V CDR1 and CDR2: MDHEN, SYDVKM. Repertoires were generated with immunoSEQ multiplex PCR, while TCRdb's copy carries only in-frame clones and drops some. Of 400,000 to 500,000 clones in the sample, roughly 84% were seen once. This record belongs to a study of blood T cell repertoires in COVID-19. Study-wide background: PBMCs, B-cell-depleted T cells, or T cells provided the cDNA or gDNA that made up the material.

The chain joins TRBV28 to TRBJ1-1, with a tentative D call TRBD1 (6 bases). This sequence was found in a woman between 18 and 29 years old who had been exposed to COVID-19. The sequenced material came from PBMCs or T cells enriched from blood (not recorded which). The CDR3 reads CASSLGAGAVSKAFF. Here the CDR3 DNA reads TGTGCCAGCAGTTTGGGGGCAGGGGCCGTTTCGAAAGCTTTCTTT.